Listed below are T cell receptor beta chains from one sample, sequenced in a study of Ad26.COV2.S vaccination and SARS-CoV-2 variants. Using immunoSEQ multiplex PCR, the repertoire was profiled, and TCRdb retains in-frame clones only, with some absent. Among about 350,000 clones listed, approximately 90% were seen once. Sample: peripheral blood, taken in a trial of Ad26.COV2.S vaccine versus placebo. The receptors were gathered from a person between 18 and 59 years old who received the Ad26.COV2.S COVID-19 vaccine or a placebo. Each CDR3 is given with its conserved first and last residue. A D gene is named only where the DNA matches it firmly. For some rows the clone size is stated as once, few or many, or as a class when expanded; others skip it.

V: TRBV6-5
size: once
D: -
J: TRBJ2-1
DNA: TGTGCCAGCAGTTACTCAGTCTACAATGAGCAGTTCTTC
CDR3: CASSYSVYNEQFF

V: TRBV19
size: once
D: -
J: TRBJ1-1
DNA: TGTGCCGCCGCGGGGGTCAGGGGAGGTGAAGCTTTCTTT
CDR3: CAAAGVRGGEAFF

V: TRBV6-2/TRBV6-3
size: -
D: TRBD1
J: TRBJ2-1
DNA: TGTGCCAGCAGCAAACTTAGACAGGGGGCGCGAAATGAGCAGTTCTTC
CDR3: CASSKLRQGARNEQFF

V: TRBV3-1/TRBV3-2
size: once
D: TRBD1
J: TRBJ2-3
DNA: TGTGCCAGCAGCTCCCTCCGGGACAGGGGAGATACGCAGTATTTT
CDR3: CASSSLRDRGDTQYF

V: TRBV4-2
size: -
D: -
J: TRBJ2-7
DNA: TGTGCCAGCAGCCAAGATCAGATGGCCCCCAAGTACTTC
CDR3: CASSQDQMAPKYF

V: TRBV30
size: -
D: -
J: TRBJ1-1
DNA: TGTGCCTGGAGTGTACTACCAAACACTGAAGCTTTCTTT
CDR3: CAWSVLPNTEAFF

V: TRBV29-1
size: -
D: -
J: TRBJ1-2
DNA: TGCAGCGTTGTTCGAGTAGAGTATGGCTACACCTTC
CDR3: CSVVRVEYGYTF

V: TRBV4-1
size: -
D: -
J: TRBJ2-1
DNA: TGCGCCAGCAGCCAAGGGCCGGCGGACTTGGGTAATGAGCAGTTCTTC
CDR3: CASSQGPADLGNEQFF

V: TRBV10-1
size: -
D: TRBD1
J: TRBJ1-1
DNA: TGCGCCGGAGGACAGGGTCGGTTTACTGAAGCTTTCTTT
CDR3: CAGGQGRFTEAFF

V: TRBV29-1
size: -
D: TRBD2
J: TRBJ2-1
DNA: TGCAGCGTTGAAGGTCTAGCGGCCACAAAAAACAATGAGCAGTTCTTC
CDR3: CSVEGLAATKNNEQFF

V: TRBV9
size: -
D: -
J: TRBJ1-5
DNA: TGTGCCAGCAGCGTAGGCTATAGCAATCAGCCCCAGCATTTT
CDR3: CASSVGYSNQPQHF

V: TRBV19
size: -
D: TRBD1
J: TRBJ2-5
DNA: TGTGCCAGCCACGAGGGAGCTGGGGACAGCCAAGAGACCCAGTACTTC
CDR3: CASHEGAGDSQETQYF

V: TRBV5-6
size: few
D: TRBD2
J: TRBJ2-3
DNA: TGTGCCAGCAGCTCCAAAATAGGACTAGTCGGGGCAGATACGCAGTATTTT
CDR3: CASSSKIGLVGADTQYF

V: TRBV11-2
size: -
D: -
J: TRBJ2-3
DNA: TGTGCCAGCAGTCAGGAGGATACGCAGTATTTT
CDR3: CASSQEDTQYF

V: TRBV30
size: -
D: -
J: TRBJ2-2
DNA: TGTGCCTGGAGTGTACAGCCCACCGGGGAGCTGTTTTTT
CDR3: CAWSVQPTGELFF

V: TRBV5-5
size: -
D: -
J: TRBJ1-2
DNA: TGTGCCAGCAGCGGAAGCGTCTATGGCTACACCTTC
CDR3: CASSGSVYGYTF

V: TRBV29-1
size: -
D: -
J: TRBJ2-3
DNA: TGCAGCGTTGAAGATGTTGTGATAACAGATACGCAGTATTTT
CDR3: CSVEDVVITDTQYF